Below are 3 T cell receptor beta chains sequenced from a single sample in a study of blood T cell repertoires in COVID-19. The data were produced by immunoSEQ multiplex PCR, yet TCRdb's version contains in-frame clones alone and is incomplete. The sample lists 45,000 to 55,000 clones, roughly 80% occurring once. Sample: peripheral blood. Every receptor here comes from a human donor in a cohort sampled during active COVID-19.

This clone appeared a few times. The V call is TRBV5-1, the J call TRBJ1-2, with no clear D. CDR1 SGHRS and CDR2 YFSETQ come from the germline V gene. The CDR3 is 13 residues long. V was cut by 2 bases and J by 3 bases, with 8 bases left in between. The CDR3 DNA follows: TGCGCCAGCAGCTTTTCGAGTGACTATGGCTACACCTTC. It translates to CASSFSSDYGYTF.

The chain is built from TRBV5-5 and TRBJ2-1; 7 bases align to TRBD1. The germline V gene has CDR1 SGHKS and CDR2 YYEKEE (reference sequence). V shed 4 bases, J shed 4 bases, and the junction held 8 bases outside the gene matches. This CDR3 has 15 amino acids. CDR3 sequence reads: CASSRDSQSYNEQFF. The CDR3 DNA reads TGTGCCAGCAGCCGGGACAGTCAAAGTTACAATGAGCAGTTCTTC.

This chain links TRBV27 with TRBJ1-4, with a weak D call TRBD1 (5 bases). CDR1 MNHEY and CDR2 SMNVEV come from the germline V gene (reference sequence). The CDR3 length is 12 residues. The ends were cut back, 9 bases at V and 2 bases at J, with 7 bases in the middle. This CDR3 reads CASKGTNEKLFF. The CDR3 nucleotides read TGTGCCAGTAAGGGGACTAATGAAAAACTGTTTTTT.